This T cell receptor beta chain was profiled in a study of T cell changes during pregnancy in multiple sclerosis (dated by TCRdb to about 2019). Study-level background: The study looked at changes in the T cell repertoire across pregnancy in women with multiple sclerosis.

On this clone: What this receptor recognizes is not known. Nothing much larger sits one base from this clone, and base qualities are not available.

Libraries were made using the immunoSEQ multiplex PCR assay. TCRdb provides this immuneACCESS table in a form limited to in-frame rearrangements. Some clones are lacking; in checked studies, under half of them reflect an unresolved V gene, and why the rest are absent is not known. This sample comprises about 87,000 clones, around 95% of them detected only once. The ten largest clones take up around 1.4% of the sample. Trimming takes 4 bases from V and 1 base from J, and the germline ends sit 7 bases apart. The CDR3 goes from the cysteine to the phenylalanine over 13 residues. The kept DNA is CDR3 alone, 39 bases in frame from the first base. As encoded in the germline V gene, CDR1 is SGHDT while CDR2 is YYEEEE.

The sequence joins TRBV5-6 to TRBJ2-3; a tentative D match to TRBD1 spans 6 bases. This receptor was obtained from a female donor in good health, enrolled as a control in a pregnancy study. The source material was peripheral blood, sampled in the third trimester of pregnancy. The CDR3 protein sequence reads: CASSAGGTDTQYF. The nucleotides read TGTGCCAGCAGCGCAGGGGGCACAGATACGCAGTATTTT.